At least ten counts were recorded for the clone carrying this TCR beta chain. Its target is unknown. CDR3 length: 17 amino acids. With V trimmed by 3 bases and J by 4 bases, 12 bases remained unmatched. Germline-derived CDR1 and CDR2 are SQVTM and ANQGSEA. This entry is derived from a study of T cells in Graves' hyperthyroidism and ophthalmopathy. RNA transcripts served as the template for amplifying TCR beta CDR3 regions. The HTBI primer set was used in a first-round RT-PCR of the TCR CDR3. TCRdb called the multiplex PCR reads again in MiXCR, with one record for every CDR3 protein. The profile shows over 700,000 distinct CDR3 sequences, 35% to 40% of them singletons. Notes on the study in general: Within blood appeared most thyroid clonotypes that had expanded above 0.001. Ophthalmopathy stood apart from stable hyperthyroidism in a 13 V-J model.

The clonotype originates from a man younger than 35 with Graves' hyperthyroidism. The sample was blood. The chain recombines TRBV29-1 with TRBJ2-2, with 9 bases aligning to TRBD2. CDR3 sequence reads: CSVELVAGATATGELFF. The CDR3 DNA is TGCAGCGTTGAGTTGGTAGCGGGGGCTACGGCCACCGGGGAGCTGTTTTTT.